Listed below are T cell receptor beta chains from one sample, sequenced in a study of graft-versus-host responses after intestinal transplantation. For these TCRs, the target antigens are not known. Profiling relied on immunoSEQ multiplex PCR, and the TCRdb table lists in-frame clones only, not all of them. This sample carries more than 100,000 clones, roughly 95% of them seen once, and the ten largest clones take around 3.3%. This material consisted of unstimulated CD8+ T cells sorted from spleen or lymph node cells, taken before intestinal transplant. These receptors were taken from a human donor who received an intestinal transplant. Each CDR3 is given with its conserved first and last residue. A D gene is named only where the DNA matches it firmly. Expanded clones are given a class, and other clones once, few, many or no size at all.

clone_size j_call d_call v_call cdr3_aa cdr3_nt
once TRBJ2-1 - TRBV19 CASSIRQDYNEQFF TGTGCCAGTAGTATCCGACAGGACTACAATGAGCAGTTCTTC
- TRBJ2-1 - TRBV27 CASSPKRSYPYNEQFF TGTGCCAGCAGCCCCAAGCGGTCCTACCCCTACAATGAGCAGTTCTTC
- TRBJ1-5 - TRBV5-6 CASSLGTGMKSQHF TGTGCCAGCAGCTTGGGAACGGGGATGAAGTCCCAGCATTTT
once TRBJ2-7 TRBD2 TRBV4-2 CASSHDAGDEQYF TGTGCCAGCAGCCATGACGCGGGGGACGAGCAGTACTTC
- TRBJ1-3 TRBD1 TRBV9 CASSTRTGASGNTIYF TGTGCCAGCAGCACTCGGACAGGTGCCTCTGGAAACACCATATATTTT
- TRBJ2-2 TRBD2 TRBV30 CAWSVLPVMTSLGTGELFF TGTGCCTGGAGTGTACTCCCCGTAATGACTAGCCTGGGCACCGGGGAGCTGTTTTTT
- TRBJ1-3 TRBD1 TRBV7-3 CASSLMPGTGAVSAGNTIYF TGTGCCAGCAGCTTAATGCCGGGAACAGGGGCGGTTAGCGCTGGAAACACCATATATTTT
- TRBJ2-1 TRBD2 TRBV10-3 CAISEHRLAGGYNEQFF TGTGCCATCAGTGAACATCGACTAGCGGGAGGGTACAATGAGCAGTTCTTC
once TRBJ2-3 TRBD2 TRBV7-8 CASSLAPREGPPDTQYF TGTGCCAGCAGCTTAGCTCCGCGGGAGGGCCCCCCCGATACGCAGTATTTT
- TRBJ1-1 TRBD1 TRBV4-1 CASSQGQGWDSFF TGCGCCAGCAGCCAAGGCCAAGGGTGGGACAGCTTCTTT
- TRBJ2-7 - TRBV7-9 CASSLEGEDEQYF TGTGCCAGCAGCTTAGAGGGAGAGGACGAGCAGTACTTC
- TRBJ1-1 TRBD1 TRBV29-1 CSVVKVTGATEAFF TGCAGCGTTGTTAAAGTAACAGGGGCCACTGAAGCTTTCTTT
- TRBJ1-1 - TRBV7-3 CASSLTGGNTEAFF TGTGCCAGCAGCTTAACTGGGGGGAACACTGAAGCTTTCTTT
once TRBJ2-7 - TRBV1 CTSSQDRPRAGRIAYEQYF TGCACCAGCAGCCAAGATAGGCCCCGGGCAGGGAGAATCGCCTACGAGCAGTACTTC
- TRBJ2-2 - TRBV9 CASSTNTGELFF TGTGCCAGCAGCACAAACACCGGGGAGCTGTTTTTT
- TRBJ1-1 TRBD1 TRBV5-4 CASSRDRGDEAFF TGTGCCAGCAGCCGGGACAGGGGAGATGAAGCTTTCTTT
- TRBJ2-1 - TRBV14 CASSQDFTGPYNEQFF TGTGCCAGCAGCCAAGATTTTACAGGGCCTTACAATGAGCAGTTCTTC
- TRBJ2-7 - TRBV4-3 CASSQELDSSYEQYF TGCGCCAGCAGCCAAGAGCTAGACAGCTCCTACGAGCAGTACTTC
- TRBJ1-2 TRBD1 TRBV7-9 CASSSTTGADWEGYTF TGTGCCAGCAGCTCTACGACAGGGGCGGATTGGGAAGGCTACACCTTC
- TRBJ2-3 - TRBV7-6 CASSPVSPRGDTQYF TGTGCCAGCAGCCCCGTCTCCCCCAGGGGAGATACGCAGTATTTT
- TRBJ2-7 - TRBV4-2 CASSQGSYEQYF TGTGCCAGCAGCCAAGGCTCTTACGAGCAGTACTTC
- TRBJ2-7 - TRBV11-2 CASSSLGRLENYEQYF TGTGCCAGCAGCTCCCTAGGCAGGCTCGAGAACTACGAGCAGTACTTC
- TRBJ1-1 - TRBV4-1 CASSQVQGLMNTEAFF TGCGCCAGCAGCCAAGTGCAGGGCCTAATGAACACTGAAGCTTTCTTT
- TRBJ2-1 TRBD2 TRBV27 CASSGGNEQFF TGTGCCAGCTCCGGGGGGAATGAGCAGTTCTTC
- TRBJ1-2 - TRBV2 CASRGTPYGYTF TGTGCCAGCAGGGGGACCCCTTATGGCTACACCTTC
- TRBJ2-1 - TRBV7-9 CAGQGGIPDEQFF TGTGCCGGACAGGGAGGGATTCCGGATGAGCAGTTCTTC
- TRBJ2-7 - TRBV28 CASSLGVLEQYF TGTGCCAGCAGTTTGGGAGTGCTCGAGCAGTACTTC
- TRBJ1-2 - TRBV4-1 CASSQEWGPNYGYTF TGCGCCAGCAGCCAAGAGTGGGGACCCAACTATGGCTACACCTTC